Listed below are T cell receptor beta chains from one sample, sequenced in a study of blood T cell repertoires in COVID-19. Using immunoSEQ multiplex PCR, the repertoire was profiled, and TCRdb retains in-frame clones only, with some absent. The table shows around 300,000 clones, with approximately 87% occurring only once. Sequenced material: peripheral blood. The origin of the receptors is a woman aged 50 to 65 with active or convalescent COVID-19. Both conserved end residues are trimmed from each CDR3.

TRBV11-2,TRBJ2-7,ASSLSLAAYEQY
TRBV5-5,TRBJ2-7,ASSLQLYEQY
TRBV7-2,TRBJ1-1,ASSSLPGNTEAF
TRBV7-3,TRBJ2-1,ASSFGLAAYNEQF
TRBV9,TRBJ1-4,ASSVVGSGGNEKLF
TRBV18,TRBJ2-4,ASSYRAVGDLAKNIQY
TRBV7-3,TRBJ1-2,ASSPGTGNGYT
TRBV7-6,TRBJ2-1,ASSLEGGSLYNEQF
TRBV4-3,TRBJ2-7,ASSRDRISYEQY
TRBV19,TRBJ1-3,ASSKGLGDGNTIY
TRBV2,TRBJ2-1,ASRAWDSHNEQF
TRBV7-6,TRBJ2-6,ASSLVSSVSGANVLT
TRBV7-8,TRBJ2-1,ASSILGGAGISEQF
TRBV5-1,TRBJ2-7,ASSSSRDRGQYEQY
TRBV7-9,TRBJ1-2,ASSLAQGWGYT
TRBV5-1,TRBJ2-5,ASSLGASGRAYETQY
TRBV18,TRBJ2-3,ASSPRQSTDTQY
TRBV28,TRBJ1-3,ASSPGIPSGNTIY
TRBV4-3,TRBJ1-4,ASSPRGQTTNEKLF
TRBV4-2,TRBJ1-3,ASSQETPTAGNTIY
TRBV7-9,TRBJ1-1,ASSLERQRNTEAF
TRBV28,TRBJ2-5,ASSSGPRREETQY
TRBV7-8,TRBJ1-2,ASSLGEGLGYGYT
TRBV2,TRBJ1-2,ASSERQDASYT
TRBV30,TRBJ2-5,AWSSGASGRAQY
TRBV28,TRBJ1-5,ASSLGQGFRQPQH
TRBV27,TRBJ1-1,ASSLGGTGANTEAF
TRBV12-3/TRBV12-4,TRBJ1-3,ASSLSGNTIY
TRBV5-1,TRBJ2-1,ASSPGQGVNEQF
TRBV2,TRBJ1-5,ASSGQRSNQPQH
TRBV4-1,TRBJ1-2,ASSHLDRGRNYGYT
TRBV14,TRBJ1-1,ASSHPRGAGLNTEAF
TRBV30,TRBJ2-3,AWSIGGGYSTDTQY
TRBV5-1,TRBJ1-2,ASSLAGPRGQAYNYGYT
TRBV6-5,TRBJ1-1,ASRPSGGLGF